This is a list of T cell receptor beta chains from one sample in a study of T cell repertoires in ileal Crohn's disease. Measured with immunoSEQ multiplex PCR; TCRdb has only the in-frame clones, and not every one. Among 11,000 to 15,000 clones listed, around 78% were seen once. The source material was ileal tissue. These receptors all stem from an adult with Crohn's disease. Both conserved end residues are part of each CDR3. A D gene is named only where the DNA matches it firmly. Clone size is stated in some rows and not others, as once, few, many or a class when expanded.

CATSRSRETHGYTF TGTGCCACCAGCAGATCCAGGGAAACGCATGGCTACACCTTC . TRBJ1-2 . TRBV15 14
CASSARVASGTDTQYF TGTGCCAGCAGCGCCCGAGTAGCTAGCGGCACAGATACGCAGTATTTT . TRBJ2-3 . TRBV7-3 16
CASSLDRGRTGELFF TGTGCCAGCAGCTTGGACAGGGGGCGCACCGGGGAGCTGTTTTTT TRBD1 TRBJ2-2 . TRBV5-4 15
CASSRFEPYEQYF TGTGCCAGCAGCCGGTTTGAACCCTACGAGCAGTACTTC . TRBJ2-7 . TRBV2 13
CSARVVDTIYF TGCAGTGCTAGAGTGGTAGACACCATATATTTT . TRBJ1-3 . TRBV20-1 11
CASRLAGSTDTQYF TGTGCCAGCAGACTAGCGGGGTCCACAGATACGCAGTATTTT TRBD2 TRBJ2-3 . TRBV2 14
CASSQSSGGGGPHQPQHF TGCGCCAGCAGTCAATCGTCGGGGGGAGGGGGTCCCCATCAGCCCCAGCATTTT . TRBJ1-5 . TRBV23-1 18
CASSETGRGYGYTF TGTGCCAGCAGTGAAACGGGGAGAGGCTATGGCTACACCTTC . TRBJ1-2 once TRBV6-1 14
CAIRGQRNTEAFF TGTGCCATCAGGGGACAGAGGAACACTGAAGCTTTCTTT TRBD1 TRBJ1-1 . TRBV10-3 13
CASSQTMTTSYNEQFF TGTGCCAGCAGTCAAACTATGACTACCTCCTACAATGAGCAGTTCTTC . TRBJ2-1 . TRBV27 16
CASSEIGGYTF TGTGCCAGCAGTGAAATCGGTGGCTACACCTTC . TRBJ1-2 . TRBV6-1 11
CASSRGIGTGELFF TGTGCCAGCAGCCGCGGGATAGGTACCGGGGAGCTGTTTTTT . TRBJ2-2 once TRBV7-2 14
CASSPRQGGLNIQYF TGTGCCAGCAGTCCTCGACAGGGGGGTCTAAACATTCAGTACTTC TRBD1 TRBJ2-4 . TRBV27 15
CASQPGTGTYEQYF TGCGCCAGCCAACCCGGGACAGGGACGTACGAGCAGTACTTC TRBD1 TRBJ2-7 . TRBV4-1 14
CASSVEPGRQGDGYTF TGTGCCAGCAGCGTAGAACCCGGTCGGCAGGGGGATGGCTACACCTTC TRBD1 TRBJ1-2 . TRBV9 16
CASSFGQGTLGPLHF TGTGCCAGCAGCTTCGGACAGGGAACCCTTGGTCCCCTCCACTTT TRBD1 TRBJ1-6 . TRBV7-8 15
CARRANSLIPYEQYF TGTGCCAGACGAGCCAACTCCTTGATACCCTACGAGCAGTACTTC . TRBJ2-7 . TRBV2 15
CSVGERETQYF TGCAGCGTAGGAGAGAGAGAGACCCAGTACTTC . TRBJ2-5 . TRBV29-1 11
CASSPGGQGVREQYF TGTGCCAGCAGCCCAGGGGGACAGGGGGTGAGGGAGCAGTACTTC TRBD1 TRBJ2-7 . TRBV5-4 15
CASSHADRRVYEQYF TGCGCCAGCAGCCATGCGGACAGGCGTGTCTACGAGCAGTACTTC TRBD1 TRBJ2-7 . TRBV4-1 15
CASSVSRDREGTEAFF TGTGCCAGCAGCGTGTCCCGGGACAGGGAAGGAACTGAAGCTTTCTTT TRBD1 TRBJ1-1 . TRBV9 16
CASSLRGGWGEKLFF TGTGCCAGCAGCCTTAGAGGAGGGTGGGGTGAAAAACTGTTTTTT . TRBJ1-4 once TRBV7-6 15
CAIRGQNNEKLFF TGTGCCATCAGGGGACAGAATAATGAAAAACTGTTTTTT TRBD1 TRBJ1-4 . TRBV10-3 13
CASSLLTGGDSPLHF TGTGCCAGCAGTCTATTGACAGGGGGCGATTCACCCCTCCACTTT TRBD1 TRBJ1-6 . TRBV6-1 15
CAWSVLSTVNEQFF TGTGCCTGGAGTGTACTAAGTACGGTCAATGAGCAGTTCTTC . TRBJ2-1 . TRBV30 14
CAWSDGGDSPLHF TGTGCCTGGAGTGACGGCGGGGATTCACCCCTCCACTTT . TRBJ1-6 . TRBV30 13
CASSYSQGGITEAFF TGTGCCAGCAGTTACTCTCAGGGAGGGATCACTGAAGCTTTCTTT . TRBJ1-1 . TRBV6-5 15
CASSLDGVASGDTQYF TGTGCCAGCAGCTTAGATGGCGTGGCTAGCGGTGATACGCAGTATTTT TRBD2 TRBJ2-3 once TRBV11-2 16
CASRLDRGGEQYF TGCGCCAGCAGACTTGACAGGGGAGGCGAGCAGTACTTC TRBD1 TRBJ2-7 . TRBV10-1 13
CASSGGESGWQSAQYF TGTGCCAGCAGCGGGGGGGAAAGCGGTTGGCAAAGCGCGCAGTATTTT TRBD2 TRBJ2-3 . TRBV7-2 16
CASSPGLAGDTQYF TGTGCCAGCAGCCCAGGACTAGCGGGGGACACGCAGTATTTT TRBD2 TRBJ2-3 . TRBV7-2 14
CASRLTREQHQPQHF TGTGCCAGTAGACTGACTAGGGAGCAGCATCAGCCCCAGCATTTT . TRBJ1-5 . TRBV7-2 15
CASSQESARVNYGYTF TGCGCCAGCAGCCAAGAGTCGGCCAGGGTGAACTATGGCTACACCTTC . TRBJ1-2 . TRBV4-1 16
CASNPGSNYGYTF TGTGCCAGCAACCCGGGATCTAACTATGGCTACACCTTC . TRBJ1-2 once TRBV11-2 13
CASSLAPWGTGGVLDGYTF TGTGCCAGCAGCTTGGCCCCGTGGGGGACAGGGGGCGTTTTAGACGGCTACACCTTC TRBD1 TRBJ1-2 . TRBV5-6 19
CAWSHTPNTGKETQYF TGTGCCTGGAGTCACACCCCTAATACAGGGAAAGAGACCCAGTACTTC . TRBJ2-5 . TRBV30 16
CASRWAGERTDTQYF TGTGCCAGCAGGTGGGCGGGAGAGCGAACAGATACGCAGTATTTT TRBD2 TRBJ2-3 . TRBV6-1 15